Each of the 28 T cell receptor beta chains below was sequenced from the same sample in a study of CD8 T cells in Susac syndrome. Random hexamers primed reverse transcription of about 0.5 to 1 ug RNA. Each CDR3 protein is one row after TCRdb ran MiXCR on the immunoSEQ multiplex PCR reads. Of about 200,000 distinct CDR3 sequences in the sample, 90% to 95% were seen once. The sequencing input was CD4+ T cells from PBMCs. These receptors were obtained from a human donor with Susac syndrome.

V and J are TRBV12-5 and TRBJ1-1; 7 nucleotides line up with TRBD1. Unmatched junction bases numbered 3, after V lost 1 base and J lost 4 bases. Per germline, CDR1 LGHNT and CDR2 FRNRAP. The length of the CDR3 is 14 residues. The CDR3, as DNA: TGTGCTAGTGGTTTGGACAGGGGAAGCACTGAAGCTTTCTTT. It yields the protein CASGLDRGSTEAFF. Using reference TRBV12-5 and TRBJ1-1 for the parts outside the CDR3, the full variable domain is DARVTQTPRHKVTEMGQEVTMRCQPILGHNTVFWYRQTMMQGLELLAYFRNRAPLDDSGMPKDRFSAEMPDATLATLKIQPSEPRDSAVYFCASGLDRGSTEAFFGQGTRLTVV.

The chain combines TRBV3-1 with TRBJ2-5; D is unclear. Looked up from germline, CDR1 is LGHDT and CDR2 is YNNKEL (reference sequence). The CDR3 sequence is 14 residues long. With 2 bases removed from V and 4 bases from J, the gap between germline ends came to 11 bases. CDR3 coding DNA: TGTGCCAGCAGCCAATTCGTGTTTCGAGAGACCCAGTACTTC. Translated: CASSQFVFRETQYF.

This clonotype has a single count. This rearrangement joins TRBV29-1 to TRBJ2-5; D assignment may be TRBD1 or TRBD2 (5 bases each). This CDR3 comprises 14 residues. The germline V gene has CDR1 SQVTM and CDR2 ANQGSEA. The V end was cut by 2 bases, the J end by 5 bases, with 15 bases between. CDR3 region: CSVEMNWGTETQYF. For the CDR3, the DNA is TGCAGCGTTGAAATGAATTGGGGGACGGAGACCCAGTACTTC. The full variable domain, in which reference TRBV29-1 and TRBJ2-5 provide the parts outside the CDR3, is SAVISQKPSRDICQRGTSLTIQCQVDSQVTMMFWYRQQPGQSLTLIATANQGSEATYESGFVIDKFPISRPNLTFSTLTVSNMSPEDSSIYLCSVEMNWGTETQYFGPGTRLLVL.

The chain combines TRBV20-1 with TRBJ1-1; no reliable D call. Trimming took 0 bases from V and 3 from J, leaving 5 bases between them. The CDR3 length is 12 residues. Looked up from germline, CDR1 is DFQATT and CDR2 is SNEGSKA (reference sequence). The CDR3 region is CSARDAHTEAFF. The CDR3 DNA follows: TGCAGTGCTAGAGATGCCCACACTGAAGCTTTCTTT.

J is TRBJ2-7 and V is TRBV2; TRBD2 agrees at 7 bases. J lost 1 base, V lost 2 bases, and 5 bases had no gene match. CDR1 SNHLY and CDR2 FYNNEI come from the germline V gene. The CDR3 spans 15 residues. CDR3 coding DNA: TGTGCCAGCAGTGAACTCCAGCGGGATTCCTACGAGCAGTACTTC. It specifies CASSELQRDSYEQYF.

The gene calls are TRBV20-1 and TRBJ1-5, with a possible D match to TRBD1 (6 bases). CDR1 and CDR2 from the germline V gene are DFQATT and SNEGSKA (reference sequence). The CDR3 is 15 amino acids. V lost 3 bases to trimming and J lost 3 bases, with 15 bases between them. CDR3 DNA sequence: TGCAGTGCTAGGGTTCCACAGGGCCCCAATCAGCCCCAGCATTTT. Protein: CSARVPQGPNQPQHF.

The V gene is TRBV20-1, the J gene TRBJ2-5; TRBD2 aligns across 8 bases. The CDR3 length is 12 residues. The germline gives CDR1 DFQATT, CDR2 SNEGSKA (reference sequence). Losses at the gene ends were 3 bases for V and 5 bases for J; bases not matched to a gene: 2. The CDR3 sequence: CSASSGEETQYF. Here the CDR3 DNA reads TGCAGTGCTAGTAGCGGGGAGGAGACCCAGTACTTC.

J is TRBJ1-1 and V is TRBV28; no definite D call. The CDR3 is made up of 13 amino acids. Trimming removed 3 bases at V and 9 bases at J, with 14 bases between. Germline CDR1 MDHEN, CDR2 SYDVKM. CDR3 loop: CASSFPPAHQAFF. The CDR3 nucleotides are TGTGCCAGCAGTTTTCCCCCGGCACATCAAGCTTTCTTT.

The genes are TRBV19 and TRBJ2-1; the D gene is possibly TRBD1 (6 bases). Trimming shortened V by 4 bases and J by 2 bases, and 9 bases separated the two germline ends. The CDR3 is 14 residues long. CDR1 and CDR2 from the germline V gene are LNHDA and SQIVND (reference sequence). In DNA form, the CDR3 reads TGTGCCAGTAGTACGGGACACCCCTACAATGAGCAGTTCTTC. As protein: CASSTGHPYNEQFF.

This clonotype was picked up one time. V is TRBV5-5 and J is TRBJ2-1, with 7 bases lining up with TRBD1. Germline CDR1 reads SGHKS; CDR2 reads YYEKEE (reference sequence). The V and J ends lost 4 bases and 9 bases, in that order; junction bases with no gene match: 7. CDR3 length: 13 amino acids. The CDR3 loop reads CASSITGVGEQFF. DNA of the CDR3: TGTGCCAGCAGCATTACAGGGGTCGGTGAGCAGTTCTTC.

The gene calls are TRBV20-1 and TRBJ1-3, with TRBD1 matching 7 bases. The CDR3 has 17 amino acids. From germline, CDR1 is DFQATT and CDR2 SNEGSKA (reference sequence). The V gene end was trimmed by 0 bases and the J gene end by 0 bases; junction bases not matched to a gene: 8. CDR3 DNA: TGCAGTGCTAGAGAGGGGGGGGGACAGAGCTCTGGAAACACCATATATTTT. This gives the protein CSAREGGGQSSGNTIYF.

The gene calls are TRBV2 and TRBJ1-5; D not resolved. Trimming stripped 1 base from V and 9 bases from J, with 10 bases between. Germline loops: CDR1 SNHLY, CDR2 FYNNEI. The CDR3 is 13 residues long. In DNA form, the CDR3 reads TGTGCCAGCAGTGAAGTGGGGTCCGGGCCCCAGCATTTT. Amino acid sequence: CASSEVGSGPQHF.

The chain employs TRBV18 and TRBJ2-1, with a weak D call TRBD2 (6 bases). Germline CDR1 and CDR2: KGHSH and LQKENI. This CDR3 is built from 17 residues. Trimming stripped 0 bases from V and 3 bases from J, with 15 bases between. The chain's CDR3 is CASSPPLREANYNEQFF. The CDR3 region has the DNA TGTGCCAGCTCACCACCTCTAAGGGAGGCGAACTACAATGAGCAGTTCTTC.

This clonotype was detected once. The V gene is TRBV27, the J gene TRBJ2-6; D is possibly TRBD1 or TRBD2 (6 bases each). Germline values: CDR1 MNHEY, CDR2 SMNVEV (reference sequence). The CDR3 has 14 amino acids. V was shortened by 5 bases and J by 4 bases, with 9 bases between the two germline ends. The CDR3 DNA sequence: TGTGCCAGCAGTGGGGGGCTCGGGGCCAACGTCCTGACTTTC. Translation gives CASSGGLGANVLTF.

This clonotype was counted a single time. The CDR3 region has the DNA TGTGCCAGCAGTTACTCAGCTAGCGGGAGGGGGGAGCAGTACTTC. Its protein is CASSYSASGRGEQYF. The chain has TRBV6-6 and TRBJ2-7; 12 nucleotides line up with TRBD2. The CDR3 is 15 residues long. With V trimmed by 0 bases and J by 7 bases, 4 bases remained unmatched. Germline CDR1 MNHNY, CDR2 SVGAGI (reference sequence).

CDR3 amino acids: CASSTRLAGSQETQYF. The CDR3 DNA reads TGTGCCAGTAGTACAAGACTAGCGGGTTCTCAAGAGACCCAGTACTTC. V is TRBV19 and J is TRBJ2-5; 10 positions agree with TRBD2. Germline V gives CDR1 LNHDA, CDR2 SQIVND (reference sequence). The CDR3 spans 16 residues. V was clipped by 4 bases and J by 2 bases; unmatched bases: 7.

This clonotype was seen a handful of times. The V call is TRBV19, the J call TRBJ1-5; no reliable D call. Germline V lookup: CDR1 LNHDA, CDR2 SQIVND (reference sequence). CDR3 length equals 13 residues. V was clipped by 3 bases and J by 5 bases, with 8 bases between them. As DNA, the CDR3 is TGTGCCAGTAGTATTGGATGGGATCAGCCCCAGCATTTT. Amino acids: CASSIGWDQPQHF.

The chain has TRBV3-1 and TRBJ2-2; no definite D call. V gave up 1 base and J gave up 4 bases, with 4 bases separating them. The germline gives CDR1 LGHDT, CDR2 YNNKEL (reference sequence). The CDR3 runs 13 residues. The CDR3 coding sequence is TGTGCCAGCAGCCAAGTCTCCACCGGGGAGCTGTTTTTT. Its translation: CASSQVSTGELFF.

The V and J genes are TRBV11-2 and TRBJ2-3; D may be TRBD1 (5 bases). Germline CDR1 is SGHAT and CDR2 is FQNNGV. V lost 5 bases and J 1 base, leaving 19 bases between the germline ends. CDR3 length: 17 amino acids. The CDR3 DNA is TGTGCCAGCAGCCCCCTACGGACAAGGGTGGGCACAGATACGCAGTATTTT. This translates into CASSPLRTRVGTDTQYF.

J is TRBJ1-2 and V is TRBV5-1; 9 bases match TRBD1. CDR1 and CDR2 (germline): SGHRS, YFSETQ. Trimming removed 7 bases from V and 5 bases from J; junction bases left unmatched: 9. This CDR3 is built from 14 residues. The CDR3 nucleotides read TGCGCCAGCGACTATGACGGGACAGGGTATGGCTACACCTTC. Its protein is CASDYDGTGYGYTF.

The V gene is TRBV14, the J gene TRBJ2-1; D gene unclear. Deletions cut 2 bases from V and 7 bases from J, with 15 bases between. This CDR3 comprises 15 residues. Germline CDR1 SGHDN, CDR2 FVKESK. The CDR3 nucleotides read TGTGCCAGCAGCCAACCTCAGCGAACTATTAATGAGCAGTTCTTC. Translating gives CASSQPQRTINEQFF. Full variable domain (outside the CDR3, taken from reference TRBV14 and TRBJ2-1): EAGVTQFPSHSVIEKGQTVTLRCDPISGHDNLYWYRRVMGKEIKFLLHFVKESKQDESGMPNNRFLAERTGGTYSTLKVQPAELEDSGVYFCASSQPQRTINEQFFGPGTRLTVL.

The CDR3 sequence is CASDNRDSNQPQHF. The DNA for the CDR3 is TGTGCCAGTGACAACCGGGACAGCAATCAGCCCCAGCATTTT. The rearrangement joins TRBV10-3 to TRBJ1-5; maybe TRBD1 (5 bases). CDR3 size: 14 residues. Germline V lookup: CDR1 ENHRY, CDR2 SYGVKD. V shed 10 bases and J shed 1 base, with 14 bases lying between them.

This chain uses TRBV20-1 with TRBJ1-1; D gene uncertain. CDR3 length: 13 residues. Trimming removed 3 bases from V and 0 bases from J, with 8 bases in between. Germline CDR1 is DFQATT and CDR2 is SNEGSKA (reference sequence). The CDR3 nucleotides are TGCAGTGCTAGTGGGCCTATGAACACTGAAGCTTTCTTT. Protein sequence: CSASGPMNTEAFF.

In the case of this clonotype: The DNA is omitted, as the CDR3 cannot be located on it reliably, and the CDR3 follows TCRdb's listing. The chain carries TRBV28 and TRBJ1-5; the table calls TRBD1, which could not be checked here. The CDR3 contains 13 residues when both ends are counted. Germline V CDR1 and CDR2: MDHEN, SYDVKM. This CDR3 is CASSLVRGRPQHF.

The chain carries TRBV18 and TRBJ1-1; D may be TRBD1 (5 bases). The CDR3 covers 15 residues. Germline V CDR1 and CDR2: KGHSH, LQKENI. V lost 4 bases to trimming and J lost 0 bases, with 12 bases between them. CDR3 sequence: CASSHDSLMNTEAFF. The DNA for the CDR3 is TGTGCCAGCTCACACGACAGTTTAATGAACACTGAAGCTTTCTTT.

The gene calls are TRBV27 and TRBJ2-1; no definite D call. Per germline, CDR1 MNHEY and CDR2 SMNVEV (reference sequence). This CDR3 has 16 residues. The V end was cut by 0 bases, the J end by 4 bases, with 13 bases between. CDR3: CASSLSWRVVYNEQFF. The DNA of the CDR3 is TGTGCCAGCAGTTTATCTTGGAGAGTAGTGTACAATGAGCAGTTCTTC.

The chain recombines TRBV12-3 or TRBV12-4 with TRBJ1-4, with D tentatively TRBD1 (6 bases). The CDR3 extends over 14 amino acids. V was shortened by 4 bases and J by 8 bases, with 14 bases between the two germline ends. In DNA form, the CDR3 reads TGTGCCAGCAGTTCCCGGGGGCGCGTAGAAAAACTGTTTTTT. Translated: CASSSRGRVEKLFF.

The rearrangement joins TRBV5-4 to TRBJ1-2, with 8 bases identical to TRBD1. J gave up 8 bases and V 5 bases, and 5 bases lay outside the gene matches. Germline values: CDR1 SGHNT, CDR2 YYREEE (reference sequence). CDR3 length: 12 amino acids. The CDR3 protein is CASSQDRVGYTF. The CDR3 nucleotides read TGTGCCAGCAGTCAGGACAGGGTGGGCTACACCTTC.